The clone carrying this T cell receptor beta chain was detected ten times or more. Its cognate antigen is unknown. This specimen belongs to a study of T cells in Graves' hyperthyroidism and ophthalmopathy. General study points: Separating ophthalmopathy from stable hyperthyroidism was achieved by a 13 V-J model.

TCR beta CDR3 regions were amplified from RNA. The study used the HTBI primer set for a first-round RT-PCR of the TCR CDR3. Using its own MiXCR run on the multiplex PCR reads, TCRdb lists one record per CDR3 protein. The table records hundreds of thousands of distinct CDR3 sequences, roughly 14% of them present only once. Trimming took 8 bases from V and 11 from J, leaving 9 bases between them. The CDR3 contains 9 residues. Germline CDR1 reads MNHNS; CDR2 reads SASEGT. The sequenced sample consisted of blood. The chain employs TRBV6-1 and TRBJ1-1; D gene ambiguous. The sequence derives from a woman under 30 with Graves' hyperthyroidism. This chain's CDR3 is CASQKMAFF. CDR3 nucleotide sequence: TGTGCCAGCCAGAAAATGGCTTTCTTT.